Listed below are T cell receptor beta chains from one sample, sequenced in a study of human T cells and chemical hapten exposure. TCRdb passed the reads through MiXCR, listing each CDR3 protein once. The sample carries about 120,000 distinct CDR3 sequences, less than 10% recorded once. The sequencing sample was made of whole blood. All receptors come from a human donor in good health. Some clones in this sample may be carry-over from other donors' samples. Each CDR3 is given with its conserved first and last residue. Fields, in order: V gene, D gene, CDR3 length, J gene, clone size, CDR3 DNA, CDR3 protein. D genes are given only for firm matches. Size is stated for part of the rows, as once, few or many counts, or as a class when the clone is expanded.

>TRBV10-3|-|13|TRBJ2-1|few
TGTGCCATCAGTGTGACTATAAACAATGAGCAGTTCTTC
CAISVTINNEQFF
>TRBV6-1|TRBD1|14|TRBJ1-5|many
TGTGCCAGCAGTAGACAGGGGGCGGGTCAGCCCCAGCATTTT
CASSRQGAGQPQHF
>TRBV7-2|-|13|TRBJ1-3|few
TGTGCCAGCAGCTTAGTGGGGGTAAACACCATATATTTT
CASSLVGVNTIYF
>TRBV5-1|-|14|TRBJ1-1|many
TGCGCCAGCAGCCTAGGACTCGAGAACACTGAAGCTTTCTTT
CASSLGLENTEAFF
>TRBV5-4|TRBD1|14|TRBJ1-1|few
TGTGCCAGCAGCTTGAGCAGGGGGAGGACTGAAGCTTTCTTT
CASSLSRGRTEAFF
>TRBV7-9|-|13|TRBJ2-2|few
TGTGCCCGAACAGGCATGGGCCCCGGGGAGCTGTTTTTT
CARTGMGPGELFF
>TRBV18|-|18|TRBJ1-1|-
TGTGCCAGCTCACCACCCGGGCCGGCGGGGCCCGGGGGGCCTGAAGCTTTCTTT
CASSPPGPAGPGGPEAFF
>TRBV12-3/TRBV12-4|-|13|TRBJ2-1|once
TGTGCCAGCAGCCGCGGACAGAACAATGAGCAGTTCTTC
CASSRGQNNEQFF
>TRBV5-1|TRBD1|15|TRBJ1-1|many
TGCGCCAGCAGCTCACCCGACAGGGCGGAGACTGAAGCTTTCTTT
CASSSPDRAETEAFF
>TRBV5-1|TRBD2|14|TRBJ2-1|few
TGCGCCAGCAGCCAGGGACTAGCGGACAATGAGCAGTTCTTC
CASSQGLADNEQFF
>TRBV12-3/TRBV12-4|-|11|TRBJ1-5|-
TGTGCCAGCAGCAGAGGGGGACCCCAGCATTTT
CASSRGGPQHF
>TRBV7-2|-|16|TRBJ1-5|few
TGTGCCAGCAGCTTAGGGACCAACCTTCTCAATCAGCCCCAGCATTTT
CASSLGTNLLNQPQHF
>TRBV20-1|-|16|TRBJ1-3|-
TGCAGTGCTAGAGGGGGCAGGGGACGCTCTGGAAACACCATATATTTT
CSARGGRGRSGNTIYF
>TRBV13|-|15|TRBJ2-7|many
TGTGCCAGCAGCGTGGGGGCAGGGATGACCTACGAGCAGTACTTC
CASSVGAGMTYEQYF
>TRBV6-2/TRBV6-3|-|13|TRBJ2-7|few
TGTGCCAGCGGTTCGACAGCACACTACGAGCAGTACTTC
CASGSTAHYEQYF
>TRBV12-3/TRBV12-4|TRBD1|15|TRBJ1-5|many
TGTGCCAGCAGTTCCCTCGGGACAGGGAATCAGCCCCAGCATTTT
CASSSLGTGNQPQHF
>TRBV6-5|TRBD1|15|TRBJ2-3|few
TGTGCCAGCAGTTACCGGGACAGGGGGCCAGATACGCAGTATTTT
CASSYRDRGPDTQYF
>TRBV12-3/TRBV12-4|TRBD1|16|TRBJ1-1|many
TGTGCCAGCAGTAGATCTAGGGGGCGGGGGAACACTGAAGCTTTCTTT
CASSRSRGRGNTEAFF
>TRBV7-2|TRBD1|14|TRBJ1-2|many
TGTGCCAGCAGAACCCCGGGACAGACCTATGGCTACACCTTC
CASRTPGQTYGYTF
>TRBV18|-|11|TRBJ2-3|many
TGTGCCAGCTCACCTATCCTAGAACTTCGTTTT
CASSPILELRF
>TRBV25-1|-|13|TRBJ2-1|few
TGTGCCAGCAGTGATGGGGAGGGGGATGAGCAGTTCTTC
CASSDGEGDEQFF
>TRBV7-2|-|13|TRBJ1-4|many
TGTGCCAGCAGCACCACGTACGGGGAAAAACTGTTTTTT
CASSTTYGEKLFF
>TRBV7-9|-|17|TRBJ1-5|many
TGTGCCAGCAGCTTAAGCGGCGGAAGGGATAGCAATCAGCCCCAGCATTTT
CASSLSGGRDSNQPQHF
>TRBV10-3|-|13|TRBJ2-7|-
TGTGCCATCAGTGTGAGGGAGTCTAACGAGCAGTACTTC
CAISVRESNEQYF
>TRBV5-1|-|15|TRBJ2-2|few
TGCGCCAGCAGCTTGGTCACGGTTGACACCGGGGAGCTGTTTTTT
CASSLVTVDTGELFF
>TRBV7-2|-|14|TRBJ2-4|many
TGTGCCAGCACTCCCCGGGAGACTACAAACATTCAGTACTTC
CASTPRETTNIQYF
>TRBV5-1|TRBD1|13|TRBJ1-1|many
TGCGCCAGCAGCTGGGGACAGCTAACTGAAGCTTTCTTT
CASSWGQLTEAFF
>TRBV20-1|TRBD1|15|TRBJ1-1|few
TGCAGTGCTGATATGCGACAGGGGGTCGACACTGAAGCTTTCTTT
CSADMRQGVDTEAFF
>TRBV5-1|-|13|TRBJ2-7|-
TGCGCCAGCAGCTTGGCGGGTCCTGACGAGCAGTACTTC
CASSLAGPDEQYF
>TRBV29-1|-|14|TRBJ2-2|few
TGCAGCGTTGGGGAAACAGTGAACACCGGGGAGCTGTTTTTT
CSVGETVNTGELFF
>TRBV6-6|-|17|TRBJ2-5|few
TGTGCCAGCAGTTACCGCGGTCCCGACAGGCGGGGAGAGACCCAGTACTTC
CASSYRGPDRRGETQYF
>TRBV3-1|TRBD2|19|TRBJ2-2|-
TGTGCCAGCAGCCACCTAAGGCGGAATACTAGCGGGAGGCCCGGGGAGCTGTTTTTT
CASSHLRRNTSGRPGELFF
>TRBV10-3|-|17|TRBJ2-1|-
TGTGCCATCAGTATACCTCGTGGGCGCTTTCTCCACAATGAGCAGTTCTTC
CAISIPRGRFLHNEQFF
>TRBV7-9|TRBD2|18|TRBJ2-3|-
TGTGCCAGCAGCCCAACCCAGACACTAGCGCCCCAGGCAGATACGCAGTATTTT
CASSPTQTLAPQADTQYF
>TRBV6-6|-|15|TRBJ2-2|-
TGTGCCAGCAGTTACTTGGGGGCGGGCACCGGGGAGCTGTTTTTT
CASSYLGAGTGELFF
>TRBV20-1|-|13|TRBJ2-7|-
TGCAGTGCTACGGGGGAAACCTCCTACGAGCAGTACTTC
CSATGETSYEQYF
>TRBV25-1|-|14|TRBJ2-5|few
TGTGCCAGCAGTTTTAGGGGGAGGCAAGAGACCCAGTACTTC
CASSFRGRQETQYF
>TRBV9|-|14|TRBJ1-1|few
TGTGCCAGCAGCCCAATTCAGGGGAACACTGAAGCTTTCTTT
CASSPIQGNTEAFF
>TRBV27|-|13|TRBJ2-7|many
TGTGCCAGCAGTTTAGGGCCAGGGGATGAGCAGTACTTC
CASSLGPGDEQYF
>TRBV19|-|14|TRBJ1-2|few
TGTGCCAGTAGTATTGAGACAGATAACTATGGCTACACCTTC
CASSIETDNYGYTF
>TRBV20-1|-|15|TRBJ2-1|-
TGCAGTGCTAGAAATAATCCGGAAGCCTACAATGAGCAGTTCTTC
CSARNNPEAYNEQFF
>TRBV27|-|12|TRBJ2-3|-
TGTGCCAGCAGTGGGCCGGGTGATACGCAGTATTTT
CASSGPGDTQYF
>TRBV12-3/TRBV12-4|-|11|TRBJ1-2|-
TGTGCCAGCAGGGTGGGGACTGGCTACACCTTC
CASRVGTGYTF
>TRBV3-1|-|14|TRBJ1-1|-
TGTGCCAGCAGCCAGACAGGTGGGAGCACTGAAGCTTTCTTT
CASSQTGGSTEAFF
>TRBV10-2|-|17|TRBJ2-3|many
TGCGCCAGCAGTGAACTGATAGCGTTTTCTAGCACAGATACGCAGTATTTT
CASSELIAFSSTDTQYF
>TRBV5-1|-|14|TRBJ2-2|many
TGCGCCAGCAGCATCCGGGCGAACACCGGGGAGCTGTTTTTT
CASSIRANTGELFF
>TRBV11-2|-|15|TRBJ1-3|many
TGTGCCAGCAGCTTAAGTATGAGCTCTGGAAACACCATATATTTT
CASSLSMSSGNTIYF
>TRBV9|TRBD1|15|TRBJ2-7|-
TGTGCCAGCAGCGTTGGCTGGACAGGGTCCTACGAGCAGTACTTC
CASSVGWTGSYEQYF
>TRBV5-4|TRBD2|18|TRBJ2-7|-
TGTGCCAGCAGCTTAATAGGGCGGGAGGGCCCCACCTCCTACGAGCAGTACTTC
CASSLIGREGPTSYEQYF
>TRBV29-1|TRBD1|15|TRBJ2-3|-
TGCAGCGTTGAAACGGGACAGGTGTTTAGAGATACGCAGTATTTT
CSVETGQVFRDTQYF
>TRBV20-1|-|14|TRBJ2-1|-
TGCAGTGCTAACTTGGCCGGGGTGGGCAATGAGCAGTTCTTC
CSANLAGVGNEQFF
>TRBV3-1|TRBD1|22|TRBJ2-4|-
TGTGCCAGCAGCCCAGGGCGAGGACAGGGGGCGCGTTTGCCTTCCCTAAGGAACATTCAGTACTTC
CASSPGRGQGARLPSLRNIQYF
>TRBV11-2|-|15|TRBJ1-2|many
TGTGCCAGCAGCTTAGACCCAGGGAAGAACTATGGCTACACCTTC
CASSLDPGKNYGYTF
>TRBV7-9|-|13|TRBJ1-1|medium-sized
TGTGCCAGCAGCTTACTTCAGGGCACTGAAGCTTTCTTT
CASSLLQGTEAFF
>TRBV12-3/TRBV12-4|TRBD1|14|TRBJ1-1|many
TGTGCCAGCGTGAACAGGGGAGGGAACACTGAAGCTTTCTTT
CASVNRGGNTEAFF
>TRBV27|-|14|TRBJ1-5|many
TGTGCCAGCAGTTTATCTCCGGCGGGTCAGCCCCAGCATTTT
CASSLSPAGQPQHF
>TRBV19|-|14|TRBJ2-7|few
TGTGCCAGTAGTATCTCAACCGCAGCCTACGAGCAGTACTTC
CASSISTAAYEQYF
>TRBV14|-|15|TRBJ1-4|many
TGTGCCAGCAGCCAAGATTCTGGGGCTAATGAAAAACTGTTTTTT
CASSQDSGANEKLFF
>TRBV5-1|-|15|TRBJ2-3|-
TGCGCCAGCAGCTCCGTATCGGGGATCACAGATACGCAGTATTTT
CASSSVSGITDTQYF
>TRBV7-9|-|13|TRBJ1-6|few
TGTGCCAGCAGCTTGGTCGAGAATTCACCCCTCCACTTT
CASSLVENSPLHF